This TCR beta chain was profiled in a study of shared clonotypes between healthy human individuals. Overall study: Plates per donor: three CD4 naive, three CD4 memory, two CD8 naive, one CD8 memory.

Terminally differentiated effector memory CD45RA+ cells were excluded by CCR7 positive selection of CD45RO-negative cells. In regard to this clone: Its target is unknown.

In the original processing: From ImmunoSEQ came sequences covering only the junction and carrying no quality scores, so filtering differed. Repertoires were generated with immunoSEQ multiplex PCR, while TCRdb's copy carries only in-frame clones and drops some. That table is the source of V, J and clone size, and D and trimming were worked out from the DNA. This repertoire shows around 580,000 clones, roughly 98% found once; its top ten account for approximately 0.3%. Regarding the study as a whole: Donors were few, which limited the genetic and exposure-history diversity represented.

The CDR3 length is 17 residues. Germline CDR1 SEHNR, CDR2 FQNEAQ (reference sequence). V was shortened by 0 bases and J by 0 bases, with 15 bases between the two germline ends. This clonotype originated in a man aged 25-45 years in good health. The rearrangement uses TRBV7-9 and TRBJ2-7; TRBD1 might be the D (6 bases). The specimen sequenced was naive CD8+ T cells sorted from blood. DNA for the CDR3: TGTGCCAGCAGCTTAGCCGCTACAGGGACGTTCTCCTACGAGCAGTACTTC. Translation: CASSLAATGTFSYEQYF.